This TCR beta chain comes out of a study of cytomegalovirus exposure and HLA in healthy donors. Overall study results and limits: Sequencing had likely introduced a cluster of highly shared sequence variants as an artifact. As a later analysis showed, several of the most significant clusters appeared to be linked to common viral pathogens. Segments of the TCR beta V type were, in most cases, productive about 87% or about 30% of the time in an earlier analysis.

The PCR was carried out with 60 Vbeta primers and 13 Jbeta primers. In the original analysis: The count from a later analysis was 79 million or so unique TCR beta chains, some 9.9 million of them shared. Measured with immunoSEQ multiplex PCR; TCRdb has only the in-frame clones, and not every one. The D gene and trimming were derived from the DNA, and the V and J assignments and clone size from that table. The data contain about 76,000 clones, more than 80% of them singletons. Unmatched junction bases numbered 6, after V lost 3 bases and J lost 5 bases. The CDR3 is 14 amino acids. The germline V gene encodes CDR1 SGHRS and CDR2 YFSETQ. This clone was seen a single time. Antigen unknown.

The TCR originated in a woman aged 25 to 39 in good health and CMV-seronegative. This chain joins TRBV5-1 and TRBJ2-3; TRBD1 matches at 7 bases. Sequencing was done on a sample of PBMCs. The chain's CDR3 is CASSSGQVLDTQYF. CDR3 nucleotides: TGCGCCAGCAGCTCCGGACAGGTTTTAGATACGCAGTATTTT.